Sequencing of this TCR beta chain was carried out in a study of CXCR3-negative and CXCR3-positive naive CD8 T cells. This CDR3 spans 15 amino acids. Germline CDR1 is MNHNY and CDR2 is SVGAGI (reference sequence). TRB cDNA was prepared as libraries by UMI-labeled 5' RACE. From its re-call of the 5' RACE reads, TCRdb lists each CDR3 protein once, without DNA. The listing contains fewer than 140,000 distinct CDR3 sequences. Whole-study findings and limits: Memory cells diverged, while naive CXCR3-positive and CXCR3-negative cells had similar TRBV-TRBJ usage. For CXCR3-positive naive cells, TRB CDR3s were more hydrophobic than those of CXCR3-negative naive cells.

About this clonotype itself: As yet, its antigen is unknown.

The sample was naive CXCR3+ CD8+ T cells from blood. The subset: CD45RO-CCR7+CD27+CD95- naive CD8+ T cells expressing CXCR3 (TNR3+). This chain links TRBV6-6 with TRBJ2-5; as DNA is missing, the TRBD1 call by TCRdb cannot be tested. This TCR was sampled from a human donor in good health. Some clones in this sample may be carry-over from other donors' samples. The CDR3 reads CASRSNGGLLIAQYF.